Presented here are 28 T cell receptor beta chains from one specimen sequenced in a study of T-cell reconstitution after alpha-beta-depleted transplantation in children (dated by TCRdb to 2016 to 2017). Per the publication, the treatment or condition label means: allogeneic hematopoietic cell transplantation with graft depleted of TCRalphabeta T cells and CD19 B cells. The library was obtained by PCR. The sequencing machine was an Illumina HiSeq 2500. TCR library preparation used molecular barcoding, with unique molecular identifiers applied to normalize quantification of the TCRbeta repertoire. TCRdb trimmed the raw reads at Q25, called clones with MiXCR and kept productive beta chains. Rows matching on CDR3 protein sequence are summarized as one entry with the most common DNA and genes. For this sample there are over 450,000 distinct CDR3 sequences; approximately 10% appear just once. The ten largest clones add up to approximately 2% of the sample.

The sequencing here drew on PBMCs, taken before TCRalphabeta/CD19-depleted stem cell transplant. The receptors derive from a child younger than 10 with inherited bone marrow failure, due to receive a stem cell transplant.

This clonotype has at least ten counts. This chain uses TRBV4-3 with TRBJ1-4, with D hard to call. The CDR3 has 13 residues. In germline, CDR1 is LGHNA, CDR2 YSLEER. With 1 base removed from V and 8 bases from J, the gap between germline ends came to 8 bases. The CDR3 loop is CASSQVVGEKLFF. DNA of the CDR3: TGCGCCAGCAGCCAAGTGGTAGGGGAAAAACTGTTTTTT.

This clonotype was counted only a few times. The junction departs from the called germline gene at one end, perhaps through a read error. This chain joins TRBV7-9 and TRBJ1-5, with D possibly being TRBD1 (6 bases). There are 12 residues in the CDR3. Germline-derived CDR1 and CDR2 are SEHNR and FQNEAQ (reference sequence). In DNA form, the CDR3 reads TGTGTCAGCAGCCAAGGGGGGAAGCCCCAGCATTTT. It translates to CVSSQGGKPQHF.

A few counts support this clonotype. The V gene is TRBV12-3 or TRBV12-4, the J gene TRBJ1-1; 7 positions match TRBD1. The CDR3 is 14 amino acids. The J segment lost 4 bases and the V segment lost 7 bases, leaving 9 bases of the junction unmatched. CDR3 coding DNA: TGTGCCAGCATTACATTTTCAGGGGGCACTGAAGCTTTCTTT. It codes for CASITFSGGTEAFF.

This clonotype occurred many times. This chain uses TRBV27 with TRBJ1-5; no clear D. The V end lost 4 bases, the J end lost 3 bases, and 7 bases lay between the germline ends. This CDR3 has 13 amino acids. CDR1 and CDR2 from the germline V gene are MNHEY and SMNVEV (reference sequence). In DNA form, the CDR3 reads TGTGCCAGCAGTTCCGGGGACAATCAGCCCCAGCATTTT. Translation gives CASSSGDNQPQHF.

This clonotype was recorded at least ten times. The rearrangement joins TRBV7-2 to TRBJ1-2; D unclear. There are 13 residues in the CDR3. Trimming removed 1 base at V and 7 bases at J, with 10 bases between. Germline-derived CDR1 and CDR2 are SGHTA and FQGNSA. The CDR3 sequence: CASSLVEGSGYTF. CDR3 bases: TGTGCCAGCAGCTTAGTGGAGGGAAGTGGCTACACCTTC.

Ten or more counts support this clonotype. The CDR3 is CATRGSSYNSPLHF. The CDR3 nucleotides are TGCGCCACCAGGGGTTCCTCCTATAATTCACCCCTCCACTTT. The chain has TRBV4-1 and TRBJ1-6; a possible D gene is TRBD1 (6 bases). Germline values: CDR1 MGHRA, CDR2 YSYEKL. Trimming cost V 10 bases and J 0 bases, with 10 bases left between them. This CDR3 is 14 amino acids long.

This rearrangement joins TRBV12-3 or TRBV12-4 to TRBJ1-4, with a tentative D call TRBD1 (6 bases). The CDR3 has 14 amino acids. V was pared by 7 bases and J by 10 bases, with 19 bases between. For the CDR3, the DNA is TGTGCCAGCACCCGCGGGGGGCTGAACGGAAAACTGTTTTTT. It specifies CASTRGGLNGKLFF.

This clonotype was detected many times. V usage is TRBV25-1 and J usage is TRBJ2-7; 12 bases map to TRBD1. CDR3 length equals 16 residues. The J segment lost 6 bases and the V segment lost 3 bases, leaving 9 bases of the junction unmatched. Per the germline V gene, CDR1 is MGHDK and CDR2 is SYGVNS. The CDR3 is CASSDPGQGAPGEQYF. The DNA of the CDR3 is TGTGCCAGCAGTGACCCGGGACAGGGGGCCCCCGGCGAGCAGTACTTC.

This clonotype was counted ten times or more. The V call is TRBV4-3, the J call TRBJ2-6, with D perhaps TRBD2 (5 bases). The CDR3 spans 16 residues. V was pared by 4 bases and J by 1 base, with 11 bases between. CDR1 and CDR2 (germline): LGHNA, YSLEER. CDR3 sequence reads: CASSPYGVSGANVLTF. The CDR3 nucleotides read TGCGCCAGCAGCCCCTACGGGGTATCTGGGGCCAACGTCCTGACTTTC.

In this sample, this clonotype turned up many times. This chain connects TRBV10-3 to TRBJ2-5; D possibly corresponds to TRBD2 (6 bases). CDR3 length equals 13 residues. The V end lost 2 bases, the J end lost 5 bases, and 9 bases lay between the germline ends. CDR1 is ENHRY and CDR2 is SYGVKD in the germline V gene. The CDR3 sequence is CAISERELETQYF. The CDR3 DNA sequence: TGTGCCATCAGTGAGCGGGAGTTGGAGACCCAGTACTTC.

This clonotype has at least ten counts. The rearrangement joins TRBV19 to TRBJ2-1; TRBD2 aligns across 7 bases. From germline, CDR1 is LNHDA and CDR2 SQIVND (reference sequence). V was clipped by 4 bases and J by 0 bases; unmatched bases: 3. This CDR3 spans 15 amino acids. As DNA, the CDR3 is TGTGCCAGTAGTACGGCGGGAGACTCCTACAATGAGCAGTTCTTC. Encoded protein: CASSTAGDSYNEQFF.

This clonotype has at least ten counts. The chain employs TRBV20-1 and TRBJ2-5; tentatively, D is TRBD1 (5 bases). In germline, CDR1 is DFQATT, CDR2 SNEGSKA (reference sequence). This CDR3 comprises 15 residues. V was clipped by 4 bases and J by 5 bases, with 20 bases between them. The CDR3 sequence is CSATEGAPSGETQYF. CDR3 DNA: TGCAGTGCTACCGAAGGGGCTCCTTCGGGCGAGACCCAGTACTTC.

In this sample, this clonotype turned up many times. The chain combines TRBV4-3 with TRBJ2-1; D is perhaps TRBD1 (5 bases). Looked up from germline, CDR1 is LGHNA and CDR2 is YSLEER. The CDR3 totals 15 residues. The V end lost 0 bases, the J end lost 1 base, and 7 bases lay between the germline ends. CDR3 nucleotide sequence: TGCGCCAGCAGCCAAGACTCAGGGTCCTACAATGAGCAGTTCTTC. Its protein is CASSQDSGSYNEQFF.

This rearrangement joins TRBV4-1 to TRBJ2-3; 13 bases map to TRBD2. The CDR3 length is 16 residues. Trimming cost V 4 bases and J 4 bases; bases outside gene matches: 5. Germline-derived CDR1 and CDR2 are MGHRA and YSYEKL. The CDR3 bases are TGCGCCAGCAGCCCAGGGACTAGCGGGACGTCAGATACGCAGTATTTT. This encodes CASSPGTSGTSDTQYF.

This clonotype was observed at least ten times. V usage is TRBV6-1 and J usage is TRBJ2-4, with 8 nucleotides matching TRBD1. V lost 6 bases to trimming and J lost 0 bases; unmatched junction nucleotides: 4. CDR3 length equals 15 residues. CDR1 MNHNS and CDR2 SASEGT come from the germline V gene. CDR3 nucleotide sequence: TGTGCCAGCAGACGGACAGGGATAGCCAAAAACATTCAGTACTTC. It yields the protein CASRRTGIAKNIQYF.

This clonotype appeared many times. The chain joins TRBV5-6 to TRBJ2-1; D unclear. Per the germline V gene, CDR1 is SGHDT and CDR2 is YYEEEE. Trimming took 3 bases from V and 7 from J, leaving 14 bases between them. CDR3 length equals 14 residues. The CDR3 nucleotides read TGTGCCAGCAGCTCAACCTTAGAGCTTAATGAGCAGTTCTTC. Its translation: CASSSTLELNEQFF.

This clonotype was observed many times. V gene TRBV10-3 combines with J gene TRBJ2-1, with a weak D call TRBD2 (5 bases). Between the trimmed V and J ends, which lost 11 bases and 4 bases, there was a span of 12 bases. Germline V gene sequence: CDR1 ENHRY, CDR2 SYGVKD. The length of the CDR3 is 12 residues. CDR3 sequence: CAARGWYNEQFF. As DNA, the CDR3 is TGTGCCGCACGGGGATGGTACAATGAGCAGTTCTTC.

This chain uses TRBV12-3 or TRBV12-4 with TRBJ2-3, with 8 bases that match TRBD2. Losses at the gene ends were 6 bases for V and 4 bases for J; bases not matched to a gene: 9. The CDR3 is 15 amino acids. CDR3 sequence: CASSLARGGADTQYF. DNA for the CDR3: TGTGCCAGCAGCCTCGCCCGGGGGGGGGCAGATACGCAGTATTTT.

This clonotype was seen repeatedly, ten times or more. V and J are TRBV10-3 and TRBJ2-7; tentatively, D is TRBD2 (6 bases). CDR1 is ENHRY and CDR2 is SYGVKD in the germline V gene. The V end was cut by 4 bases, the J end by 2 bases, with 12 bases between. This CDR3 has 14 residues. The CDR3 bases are TGTGCCATCAGTGTGGGGGGAGGCCCCTACGAGCAGTACTTC. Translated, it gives CAISVGGGPYEQYF.

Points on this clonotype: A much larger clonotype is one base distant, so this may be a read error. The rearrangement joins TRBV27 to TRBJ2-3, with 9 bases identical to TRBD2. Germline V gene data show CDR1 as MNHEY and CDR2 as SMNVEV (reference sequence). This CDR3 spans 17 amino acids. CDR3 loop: CVSSLGGLALNTDTQYF. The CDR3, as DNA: TGTGTCAGCAGTTTAGGGGGACTAGCACTAAACACAGATACGCAGTATTTT.

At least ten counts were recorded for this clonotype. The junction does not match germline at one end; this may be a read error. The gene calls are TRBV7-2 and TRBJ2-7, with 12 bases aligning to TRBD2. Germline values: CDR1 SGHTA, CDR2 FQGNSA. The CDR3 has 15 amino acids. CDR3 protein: CASSLGLAGFYEQYF. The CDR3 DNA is TGTGCCAGCAGTTTAGGACTAGCGGGGTTCTACGAGCAGTACTTC.

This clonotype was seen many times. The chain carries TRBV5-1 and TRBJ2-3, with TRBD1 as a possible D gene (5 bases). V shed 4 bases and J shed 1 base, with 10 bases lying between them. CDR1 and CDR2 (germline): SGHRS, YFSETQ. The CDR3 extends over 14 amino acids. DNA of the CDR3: TGCGCCAGCAGCCAGCCAGGGCGCACAGATACGCAGTATTTT. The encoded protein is CASSQPGRTDTQYF.

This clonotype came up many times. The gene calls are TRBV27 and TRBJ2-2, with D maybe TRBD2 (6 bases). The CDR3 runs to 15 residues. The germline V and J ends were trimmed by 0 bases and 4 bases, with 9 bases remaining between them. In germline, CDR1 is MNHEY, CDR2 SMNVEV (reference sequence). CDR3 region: CASSLSAGGTGELFF. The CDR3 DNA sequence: TGTGCCAGCAGTTTATCAGCGGGTGGCACCGGGGAGCTGTTTTTT.

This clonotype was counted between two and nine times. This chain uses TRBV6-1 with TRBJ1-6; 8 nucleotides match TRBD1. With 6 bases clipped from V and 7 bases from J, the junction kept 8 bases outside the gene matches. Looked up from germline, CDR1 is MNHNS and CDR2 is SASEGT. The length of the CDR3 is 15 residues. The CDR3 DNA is TGTGCCAGCAGCGGACAGGGAATCGGCAATTCACCCCTCCACTTT. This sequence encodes CASSGQGIGNSPLHF.

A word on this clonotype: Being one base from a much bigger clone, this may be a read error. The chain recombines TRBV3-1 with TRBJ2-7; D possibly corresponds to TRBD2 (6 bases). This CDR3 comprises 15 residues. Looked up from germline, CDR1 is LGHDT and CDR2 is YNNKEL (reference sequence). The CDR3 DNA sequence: TGTGCCACCAGCCCCTACACCATGGGGGGCTACGAGCAGTACTTC. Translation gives CATSPYTMGGYEQYF.

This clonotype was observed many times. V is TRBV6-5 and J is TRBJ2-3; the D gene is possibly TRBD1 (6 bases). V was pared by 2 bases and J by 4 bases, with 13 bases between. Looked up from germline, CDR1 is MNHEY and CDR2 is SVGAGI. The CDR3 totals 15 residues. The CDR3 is CASSYVTGSADTQYF. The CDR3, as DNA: TGTGCCAGCAGTTACGTTACAGGGTCGGCAGATACGCAGTATTTT.

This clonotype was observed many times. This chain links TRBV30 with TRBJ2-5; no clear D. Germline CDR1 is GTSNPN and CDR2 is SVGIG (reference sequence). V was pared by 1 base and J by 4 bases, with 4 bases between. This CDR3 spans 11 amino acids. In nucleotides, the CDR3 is TGTGCCTGGAGTGGACGAGAGACCCAGTACTTC. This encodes CAWSGRETQYF. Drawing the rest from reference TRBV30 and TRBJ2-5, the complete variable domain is SQTIHQWPATLVQPVGSPLSLECTVEGTSNPNLYWYRQAAGRGLQLLFYSVGIGQISSEVPQNLSASRPQDRQFILSSKKLLLSDSGFYLCAWSGRETQYFGPGTRLLVL.

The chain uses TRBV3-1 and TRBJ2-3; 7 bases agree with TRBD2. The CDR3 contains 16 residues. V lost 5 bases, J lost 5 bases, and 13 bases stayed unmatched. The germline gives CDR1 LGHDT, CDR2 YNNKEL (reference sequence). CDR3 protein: CASSSDRGLVGDTQYF. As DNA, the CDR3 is TGTGCCAGCAGCTCGGATAGAGGACTAGTGGGAGATACGCAGTATTTT.